This T cell receptor beta chain was identified in a study of early T cells in non-severe SARS-CoV-2 infection. Background on the study: The chains were unpaired, and the sequenced material was bulk RNA from unsorted whole blood.

This clonotype was seen repeatedly, ten times or more. Its cognate antigen is unknown. J gave up 7 bases and V 6 bases, and 6 bases lay outside the gene matches. The germline V gene has CDR1 DFQATT and CDR2 SNEGSKA (reference sequence). The CDR3 has 12 amino acids. The library protocol tagged individual cDNA molecules with unique molecular identifiers. MiXCR, run by TCRdb on the 5' RACE reads, gives a single entry per CDR3 protein. The table records approximately 22,000 distinct CDR3 sequences, around 5% of them present only once. Findings and caveats of the study: Matching results from VDJdb favored anti-spike CD8 responses, leaving private and CD4 specificities undetected.

This TCR was recovered from an adult who was a healthcare worker with PCR-confirmed SARS-CoV-2 infection or an uninfected control (not recorded which). This specimen consisted of whole blood, obtained at baseline. The J gene is TRBJ1-5, the V gene TRBV20-1, with TRBD1 matching 7 bases. The CDR3 sequence: CSAHQGGQPQHF. The CDR3 DNA reads as TGCAGTGCCCATCAGGGGGGCCAGCCCCAGCATTTT.